This TCR beta chain appears in the sequencing data of a study of CD8+CD57+ T cells in acquired aplastic anemia. The use of genomic DNA as template underpinned the TCR beta VDJ and CDR3 profiling. Via MiXCR, TCRdb re-called the reads, giving one row per CDR3 protein. The sample comprises about 150,000 distinct CDR3 sequences, roughly half of which are singletons, and approximately 12% rests with the top ten. Patients picked for sequencing had shown CD8+CD57+ cell expansion detected by flow cytometry. A word on this clonotype: A much larger clonotype is one base distant, so this may be a read error.

The receptor's source is a human donor with aplastic anemia. Sequences were obtained from sorted CD4+, CD8+, or CD8+CD57+ T cells (not recorded which) from PBMCs.

DNA for the CDR3: TGCGCCAGCAGCCGAAGAGGAAACGCCATATATTTT. It yields the protein CASSRRGNAIYF. The V call is TRBV4-1, the J call TRBJ1-3; no clear D. The CDR3 has 12 amino acids. Germline lookup yields CDR1 MGHRA and CDR2 YSYEKL.